Sequencing of this T cell receptor beta chain was carried out in a study of human T cells and chemical hapten exposure. This clonotype was seen a few times. The study used a library that attached unique molecular identifiers to individual cDNA molecules. Original data processing: Per sample, the median was around 100,000 TCRs, with values from about 22,000 to 700,000. Using its own MiXCR run on the 5' RACE reads, TCRdb lists one record per CDR3 protein. The V and J calls were not made by the authors but by TCRdb's processing. The sample has 110,000 or so distinct CDR3 sequences; roughly a fifth are singletons. CDR3 length equals 15 residues. The V end was cut by 0 bases, the J end by 5 bases, with 14 bases between. In germline, CDR1 is SGHRS, CDR2 YFSETQ. It was from unfractionated whole blood that total RNA was extracted.

The clonotype originates from a human donor in good health. The V call is TRBV5-1, the J call TRBJ2-5; D unresolved. The CDR3 region has the DNA TGCGCCAGCAGCTTGGAAGGACGGACGATGGAGACCCAGTACTTC. Its protein is CASSLEGRTMETQYF.